Listed here are 4 T cell receptor beta chains from one sample, sequenced in a study of T cell responses to AZD1222 COVID-19 vaccine. TCRdb keeps only in-frame clones here, not all; method: immunoSEQ multiplex PCR. The data contain roughly 55,000 clones, around nine tenths of them singletons. This specimen was peripheral blood, taken on day 0 of AZD1222 vaccination. These receptor sequences come from an adult in good health.

CDR3 sequence reads: CASSLDRGGGYTF. DNA for the CDR3: TGTGCCAGCAGCCTCGACAGGGGGGGAGGCTACACCTTC. The rearrangement uses TRBV28 and TRBJ1-2; 9 bases line up with TRBD1. Germline V gives CDR1 MDHEN, CDR2 SYDVKM. The trim removed 6 bases at V and 8 bases at J, leaving 7 bases unmatched. This CDR3 has 13 amino acids.

The genes are TRBV29-1 and TRBJ1-1; D perhaps matches TRBD1 (5 bases). The CDR3 runs to 15 residues. V lost 4 bases and J 4 bases, leaving 19 bases between the germline ends. Germline loops: CDR1 SQVTM, CDR2 ANQGSEA. For the CDR3, the DNA is TGCAGCGTTGGCTCAGGGTCTCGGGTGAGCACTGAAGCTTTCTTT. This translates into CSVGSGSRVSTEAFF. Complete variable domain (other parts from reference TRBV29-1 and TRBJ1-1): SAVISQKPSRDICQRGTSLTIQCQVDSQVTMMFWYRQQPGQSLTLIATANQGSEATYESGFVIDKFPISRPNLTFSTLTVSNMSPEDSSIYLCSVGSGSRVSTEAFFGQGTRLTVV.

This chain links TRBV5-4 with TRBJ2-2, with TRBD1 as a possible D gene (6 bases). V was trimmed by 4 bases and J by 7 bases, leaving 14 bases between them. The CDR3 has 14 amino acids. From germline, CDR1 is SGHNT and CDR2 YYREEE (reference sequence). The DNA of the CDR3 is TGTGCCAGCAGCCTGATCCAGGGGCACGGGGAGCTGTTTTTT. Protein: CASSLIQGHGELFF. Combining the CDR3 with reference TRBV5-4 and TRBJ2-2 gives the whole variable domain ETGVTQSPTHLIKTRGQQVTLRCSSQSGHNTVSWYQQALGQGPQFIFQYYREEENGRGNFPPRFSGLQFPNYSSELNVNALELDDSALYLCASSLIQGHGELFFGEGSRLTVL.

V usage is TRBV28 and J usage is TRBJ1-2; 9 bases match TRBD1. This CDR3 has 15 amino acids. J lost 1 base, V lost 5 bases, and 5 bases had no gene match. Germline values: CDR1 MDHEN, CDR2 SYDVKM. This CDR3 is CASSVQGALNYGYTF. CDR3 bases: TGTGCCAGCAGTGTACAGGGGGCCCTTAACTATGGCTACACCTTC.